The clone carrying this T cell receptor beta chain was recorded a few times. Its antigen is as yet unknown. These data are taken from a study of shared clonotypes between healthy human individuals. Broader study findings: Non-shared clonotypes were found to have lower generation probabilities than the clonotypes that were shared by all four of the sorted-subset donors. Sampling involved blood alone; tissue repertoires likely differ. Larger richness was generally estimated for naive than memory subsets.

CD4+ cells underwent separation, giving CD45RA+ naive and CD45RA-negative memory subsets. V was pared by 2 bases and J by 3 bases, with 11 bases of the junction left unmatched. In germline, CDR1 is SEHNR, CDR2 FQNEAQ (reference sequence). The CDR3 has 17 amino acids. Sequencing was performed with immunoSEQ multiplex PCR; in TCRdb, only in-frame clones are kept and a portion is missing. The sample contains over a million clones, roughly 74% of which appear only once. The source of this sequence is a man younger than 35 in good health. Some clones in this sample may be carry-over from other donors' samples. Source material: memory CD4+ T cells from PBMCs. The sample's subset: CD45RA-negative fraction. The chain combines TRBV7-9 with TRBJ2-5, with TRBD2 matching over 8 bases. CDR3 bases: TGTGCCAGCAGCTTACGGGGTAGCGGGATGGTAAAAGAGACCCAGTACTTC. Encoded protein: CASSLRGSGMVKETQYF.